The 7 T cell receptor beta chains below were found in one sample sequenced in a study of blood T cell repertoires in COVID-19. The assay was immunoSEQ multiplex PCR, and TCRdb's table has in-frame clones only and misses some. The sample shows about 15,000 clones, approximately 91% of them seen only once. Sequenced sample: peripheral blood. The receptors shown here come from a man between 60 and 75 years old with acute or convalescent COVID-19.

The chain links TRBV6-5 to TRBJ1-4; 8 bases agree with TRBD1. This CDR3 is 12 amino acids long. The germline gives CDR1 MNHEY, CDR2 SVGAGI. With 4 bases clipped from V and 10 bases from J, the junction kept 2 bases outside the gene matches. The CDR3 loop is CASSSDRGKLFF. CDR3 DNA: TGTGCCAGCAGTTCCGACAGGGGAAAACTGTTTTTT.

This sequence joins TRBV18 and TRBJ2-3, with TRBD1 matching over 7 bases. V lost 1 base and J lost 0; bases outside the gene matches: 1. CDR1 and CDR2 from the germline V gene are KGHSH and LQKENI. The CDR3 spans 15 residues. CDR3 protein: CASSPRTGSTDTQYF. The CDR3 bases are TGTGCCAGCTCACCACGGACAGGCAGCACAGATACGCAGTATTTT.

This chain uses TRBV30 with TRBJ1-1; 10 bases are a match to TRBD1. The CDR3 has 12 residues. Looked up from germline, CDR1 is GTSNPN and CDR2 is SVGIG (reference sequence). After removal of 2 bases from V and 12 bases from J, the junction contained 6 bases not matched to a gene. The CDR3 region is CAWSKGQGLTFF. CDR3 DNA sequence: TGTGCCTGGAGTAAGGGACAGGGGTTAACTTTCTTT.

The gene calls are TRBV5-1 and TRBJ2-5; 7 bases align to TRBD2. The CDR3 has 16 amino acids. Trimming cost V 4 bases and J 5 bases; bases outside gene matches: 14. Looked up from germline, CDR1 is SGHRS and CDR2 is YFSETQ. CDR3 coding DNA: TGCGCCAGCAGCCCCGACGGACTAGTCGGAGGGGAGACCCAGTACTTC. It yields the protein CASSPDGLVGGETQYF.

This rearrangement joins TRBV7-6 to TRBJ1-1, with D maybe TRBD1 (6 bases). V was shortened by 4 bases and J by 3 bases, with 15 bases between the two germline ends. From germline, CDR1 is SGHVS and CDR2 FNYEAQ. The CDR3 runs 15 residues. The CDR3 reads CASSSSQGGDTEAFF. Written as DNA, the CDR3 is TGTGCCAGCAGCTCATCACAGGGTGGGGACACTGAAGCTTTCTTT.

V is TRBV29-1 and J is TRBJ2-7; D is ambiguous. Germline-derived CDR1 and CDR2 are SQVTM and ANQGSEA. The germline V and J ends were trimmed by 1 base and 2 bases, with 12 bases remaining between them. CDR3 length: 14 residues. CDR3: CSVEVTEPPYEQYF. DNA for the CDR3: TGCAGCGTTGAAGTCACAGAACCCCCCTACGAGCAGTACTTC.

The CDR3 bases are TGTGCCAGCACCGACCAGGGGGCTGGGAATGAAAAACTGTTTTTT. This translates into CASTDQGAGNEKLFF. V usage is TRBV3-1 (or the pseudogene TRBV3-2) and J usage is TRBJ1-4, with TRBD1 identical over 8 bases. Trimming at V came to 7 bases and at J to 5 bases, leaving 9 bases not matched to a gene. The CDR3 runs to 15 residues. CDR1 LGHDT and CDR2 YNNKEL come from the germline V gene (reference sequence).